This T cell receptor beta chain was sequenced for a study of T cell changes during pregnancy in multiple sclerosis. The protocol was immunoSEQ multiplex PCR, while the TCRdb copy is restricted to in-frame clones and leaves out a portion. The sample records some 40,000 clones, 93% being singletons. CDR3 length: 15 amino acids. Germline V gene sequence: CDR1 LNHNV, CDR2 YYDKDF (reference sequence). The V end lost 0 bases, the J end lost 0 bases, and 5 bases lay between the germline ends. The rearrangement links TRBV15 to TRBJ1-4; no definite D call. This TCR was sampled from a female donor with multiple sclerosis, enrolled in a pregnancy study. This material consisted of CD4+ T cells from peripheral blood mononuclear cells, taken in the first trimester of pregnancy. This CDR3 is CATSRDQATNEKLFF. The DNA for the CDR3 is TGTGCCACCAGCAGAGATCAGGCAACTAATGAAAAACTGTTTTTT.